The 3 T cell receptor beta chains presented below share a single source sample, sequenced in a study of cytomegalovirus exposure and HLA in healthy donors. Primers for the PCR totalled 60 Vbeta and 13 Jbeta. Profiled with immunoSEQ multiplex PCR; TCRdb holds only in-frame clones, not every one. This table has some 190,000 clones, 75% to 90% appearing once. Sequencing was performed on PBMCs. Receptor source: a boy under 10 years old in good health and CMV-seronegative.

This rearrangement joins TRBV15 to TRBJ1-4, with D uncertain. The CDR3 spans 13 residues. Germline CDR1 is LNHNV and CDR2 is YYDKDF (reference sequence). Trimming cost V 8 bases and J 7 bases, with 14 bases left between them. The CDR3 nucleotides read TGTGCCACCTCCCGGAGGGAGGTTGAAAAACTGTTTTTT. It yields the protein CATSRREVEKLFF.

The chain employs TRBV5-4 and TRBJ2-5; a possible D gene is TRBD1 (5 bases). V was shortened by 4 bases and J by 0 bases, with 19 bases between the two germline ends. CDR3 size: 17 residues. Germline V gene lookup returns CDR1 SGHNT and CDR2 YYREEE (reference sequence). CDR3 region: CASSLQRQWNNQETQYF. Here the CDR3 DNA reads TGTGCCAGCAGCCTACAGAGACAGTGGAACAACCAAGAGACCCAGTACTTC.

The CDR3 region has the DNA TGTGCCAGCAGTTTAGTCCCCGGTAGCGGGGGGGTTATAGATACGCAGTATTTT. Translated: CASSLVPGSGGVIDTQYF. This chain connects TRBV28 to TRBJ2-3, with TRBD2 matching 11 bases. This CDR3 contains 18 residues. V was clipped by 2 bases and J by 5 bases; unmatched bases: 12. Looked up from germline, CDR1 is MDHEN and CDR2 is SYDVKM.